The T cell receptor (beta chain) under discussion was sequenced for a study of cytomegalovirus exposure and HLA in healthy donors. Whole-study findings and limits: A later examination showed that TCR association rates differed by HLA locus, with DRB1 most and HLA-C fewest. In a later analysis, CMV-associated beta chains were mostly HLA-associated, it appeared. A missense DCLRE1C variant was associated with V- and J-gene trimming of TCR beta chains in a later analysis, and an independent cohort replicated the association.

This clone has just a few counts. Its specificity is unknown. The CDR3 is 16 amino acids. V shed 1 base and J 6 bases; nucleotides not matched to a gene: 6. Germline CDR1 reads LGHNA; CDR2 reads YNFKEQ. The study ran its PCR with 60 Vbeta and 13 Jbeta primers. The repertoire was sequenced with immunoSEQ multiplex PCR; TCRdb's copy has only in-frame clones and lacks some. The table has about 140,000 clones, around 80% seen once. The sequence came from a female donor in good health and CMV-seronegative. Specimen: PBMCs. The genes are TRBV4-2 and TRBJ2-1, with TRBD2 identical over 10 bases. The CDR3 region is CASSQGAGGPRNEQFF. CDR3 nucleotides: TGTGCCAGCAGCCAAGGAGCGGGAGGGCCCCGCAATGAGCAGTTCTTC.